The next 8 T cell receptor beta chains were all read from a single sample in a study of chemoradiotherapy in HPV16-positive cancers. Using immunoSEQ multiplex PCR, the repertoire was profiled, and TCRdb retains in-frame clones only, with some absent. This table has a few thousand clones, about 83% appearing once. Source: tumor tissue, taken from a patient who underwent chemoradiotherapy. The receptors were sampled from a human donor with HPV-associated anogenital cancer.

V usage is TRBV5-1 and J usage is TRBJ2-1, with 7 bases matching TRBD1. V trimming: 2 bases; J trimming: 4 bases; junction bases outside the gene matches: 3. Germline CDR1 is SGHRS and CDR2 is YFSETQ. The CDR3 is 14 residues long. The CDR3 here is CASSFYRGYNEQFF. The CDR3, as DNA: TGCGCCAGCAGCTTCTACAGGGGATACAATGAGCAGTTCTTC.

The chain carries TRBV7-9 and TRBJ2-7; 10 nucleotides align to TRBD1. The CDR3 has 15 amino acids. J was trimmed by 3 bases and V by 1 base; bases with no gene match: 3. CDR1 and CDR2 from the germline V gene are SEHNR and FQNEAQ (reference sequence). The CDR3 region has the DNA TGTGCCAGCAGCTTAGGGGACAGGGGAATCTACGAGCAGTACTTC. Translation gives CASSLGDRGIYEQYF.

The rearrangement uses TRBV15 and TRBJ1-1; TRBD1 is a possible D gene (5 bases). This CDR3 has 16 amino acids. Germline CDR1 LNHNV, CDR2 YYDKDF (reference sequence). With 0 bases removed from V and 5 bases from J, the gap between germline ends came to 16 bases. The CDR3 DNA sequence: TGTGCCACCAGCAGAGATCTATCCAGGGTTGGAACTGAAGCTTTCTTT. Translated, it gives CATSRDLSRVGTEAFF.

The chain recombines TRBV7-2 with TRBJ1-5, with TRBD1 identical over 7 bases. With 3 bases clipped from V and 3 bases from J, the junction kept 17 bases outside the gene matches. The CDR3 has 19 amino acids. Per germline, CDR1 SGHTA and CDR2 FQGNSA. The CDR3 DNA reads as TGTGCCAGCAGCTTGACAGGGCCTGCATCGCCCGACTTCAATCAGCCCCAGCATTTT. Translated: CASSLTGPASPDFNQPQHF. Full variable domain (rest looked up from reference TRBV7-2 and TRBJ1-5): GAGVSQSPSNKVTEKGKDVELRCDPISGHTALYWYRQSLGQGLEFLIYFQGNSAPDKSGLPSDRFSAERTGGSVSTLTIQRTQQEDSAVYLCASSLTGPASPDFNQPQHFGDGTRLSIL.

The rearrangement joins TRBV7-8 to TRBJ1-3, with 7 bases matching TRBD1. CDR3 length: 15 residues. From germline, CDR1 is SGHVS and CDR2 FQNEAQ. The ends lost 5 bases at V and 4 bases at J; junction bases unmatched: 8. DNA for the CDR3: TGTGCCAGCAGCGTAGGACAGGCGGGCGGAAACACCATATATTTT. It translates to CASSVGQAGGNTIYF. The complete variable domain, with remaining parts taken from reference TRBV7-8 and TRBJ1-3, reads GAGVSQSPRYKVAKRGQDVALRCDPISGHVSLFWYQQALGQGPEFLTYFQNEAQLDKSGLPSDRFFAERPEGSVSTLKIQRTQQEDSAVYLCASSVGQAGGNTIYFGEGSWLTVV.

The chain uses TRBV5-5 and TRBJ1-3, with 7 bases fitting TRBD1. The CDR3 length is 18 residues. Germline V gene data show CDR1 as SGHKS and CDR2 as YYEKEE (reference sequence). The J segment lost 0 bases and the V segment lost 4 bases, leaving 13 bases of the junction unmatched. In DNA form, the CDR3 reads TGTGCCAGCAGCCAGGAAGTGGGACAGCCACACTCTGGAAACACCATATATTTT. Translation: CASSQEVGQPHSGNTIYF.

The CDR3 loop is CASSSRGGGRASTDTQYF. CDR3 nucleotides: TGTGCCAGCAGTTCAAGGGGGGGCGGGAGAGCTAGCACAGATACGCAGTATTTT. The chain is built from TRBV28 and TRBJ2-3; possible D gene TRBD2, 7 bases. This CDR3 contains 18 residues. Germline CDR1 MDHEN, CDR2 SYDVKM. V shed 4 bases and J shed 0 bases, with 20 bases lying between them. Looking up the rest from reference TRBV28 and TRBJ2-3 gives the full variable domain: DVKVTQSSRYLVKRTGEKVFLECVQDMDHENMFWYRQDPGLGLRLIYFSYDVKMKEKGDIPEGYSVSREKKERFSLILESASTNQTSMYLCASSSRGGGRASTDTQYFGPGTRLTVL.

This chain connects TRBV6-1 to TRBJ1-1, with no clear D. This CDR3 spans 14 amino acids. V lost 4 bases to trimming and J lost 4 bases, with 13 bases between them. Germline V gene data show CDR1 as MNHNS and CDR2 as SASEGT. The CDR3 DNA is TGTGCCAGCAGTGTTGGGGAGAGAGTCACTGAAGCTTTCTTT. It yields the protein CASSVGERVTEAFF.